This T cell receptor beta chain is from a study of identical twins (dated by TCRdb to the mid-2010s). For the wider study: To test whether fetal clonotypes persist, this study deep-sequenced TCR alpha and beta repertoires from monozygotic twins, from unrelated adults of various ages, and from cord blood. Replicate twin experiments were performed at different times using different library preparation protocols to rule out contamination.

Summary of the overall study and its limitations: A weaker excess of twin sharing was found in beta out-of-frame sequences because the signal-to-noise ratio was lowered by fewer shared sequences. Because the same donors could not be followed over many years, the conclusions relied on cross-sectional statistical analysis. Compared with coincidental sharing between unrelated individuals, out-of-frame TCR alpha sequences shared between twins had an excess of sequences with low generation probability. Invariant T cells such as MAIT and iNKT could partly confound zero-insertion analyses, although diverse VJ usage argued against such confounding for most clonotypes. Fewer insertions were carried by abundant cord blood beta clonotypes, a similar but weaker trend appeared in young adult naive repertoires, and no such trend appeared in memory repertoires. In monozygotic twins, out-of-frame TCR alpha sharing was systematically underestimated by recombination models, although the models agreed with sharing between unrelated individuals.

On this clonotype: Its antigen specificity is not known. There are no base qualities to consult, and no much larger clone falls within one base.

Every donor was a healthy Caucasian. The twin cohort comprised three pairs of female monozygotic twins, all aged about 18 to 30 years. Miltenyi CD45RO+ enrichment and human naive T-cell isolation kits were used to isolate memory (CD45RO+) and naive T cells from PBMC. Libraries were constructed by 5' RACE. Sequenced using an Illumina HiSeq 2000. A universal primer binding site was introduced by template switching, and a unique molecular identifier was present in the final cDNA, enabling accurate counting of TCR cDNA molecules. Specific primers in the conserved constant-segment region were used to synthesize first-strand cDNA for the TCR alpha and beta chains. To control for contamination, every cDNA library was double barcoded, receiving both a SMART-Mk sample barcode and Illumina barcodes. TruSeq adapter sequences and Illumina sample barcodes were added in two successive PCR steps. The Illumina HiSeq platform was used with custom primers to sequence TCR alpha and beta cDNA libraries. The original methods were these. Unique molecular identifiers were extracted from raw reads with MiGEC, and CDR3 positions were determined with MiXCR. For each individual, recombination models were inferred using an EM algorithm with the repgenHMM and IGoR tools. The tcR package in R was used for shared clonotype analysis, with sharing normalized by the product of cloneset sizes. Out-of-frame nonproductive sequences were analyzed to study raw recombination free of thymic and clonal selection effects. TCRdb reprocessing: public reads trimmed at Q25 with fastp, clones called with MiXCR, in-frame beta chains kept. Every distinct CDR3 protein forms one entry, paired with its most common genes and DNA. These V and J calls derive from TCRdb rather than the authors' analysis. In this sample the table shows 200,000 to 250,000 distinct CDR3 sequences, 10% to 15% of which occur a single time. The top ten constitute more than 3.5% of the sample.

The sample was also linked to a second study, of yellow fever vaccine responses in identical twins. The second investigation adds: According to the authors, the vaccine-induced T cell response in identical twins seemed to be partly convergent and partly specific to each individual. In the study, vaccine-responding T cell clones were precisely tracked in identical twins.

What was sequenced was memory (CD45RO+) T cells sorted from blood. Read against the paper, the sample's cell subset or site label means: CD45RO+ enriched T cells. The clonotype originates from a woman aged 18 to 35 in good health.

The nucleotide sequence is TGTGCCAGCAGTTACGTCAGACAAGAGACCCAGTACTTC. Its product reads: CASSYVRQETQYF. In this chain, TRBV6-5 is recombined with TRBJ2-5; the D gene remains uncertain. V sheds 2 bases and J sheds 2 bases, leaving 6 bases between their ends. The CDR3 runs 13 amino acids, cysteine and phenylalanine included. Kept here is only the CDR3 DNA, which spans 39 bases and is read in frame from base 1. CDR1 and CDR2 were assigned from the germline V gene as MNHEY and SVGAGI.